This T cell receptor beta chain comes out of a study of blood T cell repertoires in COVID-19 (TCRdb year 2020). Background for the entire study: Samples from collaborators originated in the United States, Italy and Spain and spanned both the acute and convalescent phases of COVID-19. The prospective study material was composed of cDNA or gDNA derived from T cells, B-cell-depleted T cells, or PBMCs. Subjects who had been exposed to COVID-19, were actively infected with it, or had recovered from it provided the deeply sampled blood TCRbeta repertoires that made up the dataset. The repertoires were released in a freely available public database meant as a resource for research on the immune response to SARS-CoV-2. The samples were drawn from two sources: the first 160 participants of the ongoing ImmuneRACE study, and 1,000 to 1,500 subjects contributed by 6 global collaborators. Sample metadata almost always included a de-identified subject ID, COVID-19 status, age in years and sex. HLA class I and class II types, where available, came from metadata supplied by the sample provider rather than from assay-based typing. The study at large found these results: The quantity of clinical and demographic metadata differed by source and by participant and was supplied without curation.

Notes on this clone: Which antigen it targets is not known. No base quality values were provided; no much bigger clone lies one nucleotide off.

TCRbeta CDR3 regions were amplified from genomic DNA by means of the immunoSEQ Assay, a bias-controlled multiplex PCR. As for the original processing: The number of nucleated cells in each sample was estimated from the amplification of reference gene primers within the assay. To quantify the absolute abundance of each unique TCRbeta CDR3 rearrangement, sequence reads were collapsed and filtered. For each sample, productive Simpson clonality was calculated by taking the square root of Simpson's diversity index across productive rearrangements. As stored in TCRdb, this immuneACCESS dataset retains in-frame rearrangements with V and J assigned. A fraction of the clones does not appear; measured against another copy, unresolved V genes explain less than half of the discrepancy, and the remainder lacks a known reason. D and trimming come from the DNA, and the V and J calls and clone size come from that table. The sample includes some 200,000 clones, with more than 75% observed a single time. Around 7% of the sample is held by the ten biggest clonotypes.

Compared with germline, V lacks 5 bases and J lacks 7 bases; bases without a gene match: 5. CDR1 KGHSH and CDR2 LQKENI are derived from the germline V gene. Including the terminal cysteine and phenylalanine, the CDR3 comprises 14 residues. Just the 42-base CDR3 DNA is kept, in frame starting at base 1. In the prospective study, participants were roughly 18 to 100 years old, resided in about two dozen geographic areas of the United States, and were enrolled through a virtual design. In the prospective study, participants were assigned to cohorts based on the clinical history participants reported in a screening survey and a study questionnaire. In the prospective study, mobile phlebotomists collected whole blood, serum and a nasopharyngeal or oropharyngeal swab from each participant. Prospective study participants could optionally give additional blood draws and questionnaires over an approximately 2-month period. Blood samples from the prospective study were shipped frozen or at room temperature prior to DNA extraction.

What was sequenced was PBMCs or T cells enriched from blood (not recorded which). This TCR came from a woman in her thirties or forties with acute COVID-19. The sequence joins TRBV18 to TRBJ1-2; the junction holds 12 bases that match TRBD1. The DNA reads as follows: TGTGCCAGCTCATCCGGGACAGGGGGCGCTGGCTACACCTTC. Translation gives CASSSGTGGAGYTF.